Each of the 27 T cell receptor beta chains below was sequenced from the same sample in a study of T cell repertoires in cytomegalovirus infection. No cognate antigen is known for these TCRs. Using its own MiXCR run on the reads, TCRdb lists one record per CDR3 protein. The repertoire holds about 480,000 distinct CDR3 sequences, with about 33% as singletons. This sample comprised cultured PBMCs, obtained from culture after CMV antigen stimulation. Every receptor here comes from a human donor in good health (CMV status not recorded). Some clones in this sample may be carry-over from other donors' samples.

This chain joins TRBV7-2 and TRBJ1-5; no definite D call. Looked up from germline, CDR1 is SGHTA and CDR2 is FQGNSA. This CDR3 contains 13 residues. The V end was cut by 5 bases, the J end by 3 bases, with 8 bases between. CDR3 coding DNA: TGTGCCAGCAGCCCTCGAACCAATCAGCCCCAGCATTTT. Translation gives CASSPRTNQPQHF.

The chain has TRBV30 and TRBJ2-1; TRBD2 aligns across 10 bases. Germline loops: CDR1 GTSNPN, CDR2 SVGIG (reference sequence). V was pared by 4 bases and J by 3 bases, with 6 bases of the junction left unmatched. This CDR3 has 15 residues. CDR3 in amino acids: CAWTLSGRVYNEQFF. For the CDR3, the DNA is TGTGCCTGGACCCTCAGCGGGAGGGTCTACAATGAGCAGTTCTTC.

The gene calls are TRBV2 and TRBJ1-1, with a weak D call TRBD1 (6 bases). CDR3 length equals 15 residues. Trimming took off 7 bases at V and 1 base at J, with 16 bases between the two ends. Germline CDR1 SNHLY, CDR2 FYNNEI. The CDR3 coding sequence is TGTGCCAGCACCCCCCAACAGGGCCCGAACACTGAAGCTTTCTTT. Its protein product is CASTPQQGPNTEAFF.

This clonotype has ten or more counts. The DNA for the CDR3 is TGTGCCAGCAGCTTAGCCCCCGGACAGGGGCAACCCCAGCATTTT. It encodes CASSLAPGQGQPQHF. This rearrangement joins TRBV7-2 to TRBJ1-5; 9 nucleotides agree with TRBD1. The CDR3 extends over 15 amino acids. Trimming at V came to 0 bases and at J to 10 bases, leaving 7 bases not matched to a gene. CDR1 and CDR2 (germline): SGHTA, FQGNSA.

This clonotype occurred a few times. The chain is built from TRBV12-3 or TRBV12-4 and TRBJ2-6; no reliable D call. Trimming pared 2 bases from V and 0 bases from J, leaving 14 bases between. This CDR3 region has 18 residues. The CDR3 is CASSLRLRPPSGANVLTF. The CDR3 DNA sequence: TGTGCCAGCAGTTTAAGGCTCCGACCCCCCTCTGGGGCCAACGTCCTGACTTTC.

The V gene is TRBV6-2 or TRBV6-3, the J gene TRBJ2-3, with D unresolved. Germline lookup yields CDR1 MNHEY and CDR2 SVGEGT. V lost 4 bases to trimming and J lost 3 bases, with 8 bases between them. The CDR3 extends over 13 amino acids. For the CDR3, the DNA is TGTGCCAGCAGTTTGATTGAGACAGATACGCAGTATTTT. Its protein is CASSLIETDTQYF.

J is TRBJ2-2 and V is TRBV10-3; TRBD2 is a possible D gene (6 bases). There are 13 residues in the CDR3. The V and J ends lost 8 bases and 4 bases respectively, with 11 bases between them. Germline CDR1 reads ENHRY; CDR2 reads SYGVKD. CDR3 DNA sequence: TGTGCCATCGGCGGGGAACGCACCGGGGAGCTGTTTTTT. Translated, it gives CAIGGERTGELFF.

The V and J genes are TRBV19 and TRBJ2-2; tentative D call: TRBD2 (8 bases). The CDR3 has 19 amino acids. Germline V gene sequence: CDR1 LNHDA, CDR2 SQIVND (reference sequence). The germline V and J ends were trimmed by 3 bases and 6 bases, with 26 bases remaining between them. The CDR3 DNA follows: TGTGCCAGTAGTATCTGGGACAGATTTAGCGGGACCGGGCCCGGGGAGCTGTTTTTT. This codes for CASSIWDRFSGTGPGELFF.

This clonotype was observed at least ten times. V is TRBV7-2 and J is TRBJ2-1; TRBD2 aligns across 10 bases. The CDR3 extends over 17 amino acids. CDR1 and CDR2 (germline): SGHTA, FQGNSA. The trim removed 3 bases at V and 6 bases at J, leaving 11 bases unmatched. This CDR3 is CASSFYQSRTSGNEQFF. The CDR3 nucleotides are TGTGCCAGCAGCTTCTATCAAAGCCGGACTAGCGGCAATGAGCAGTTCTTC.

The table lists this clonotype with many counts. V and J are TRBV7-2 and TRBJ2-3, with 9 bases identical to TRBD2. The V and J ends lost 5 bases and 6 bases, in that order; junction bases with no gene match: 12. Germline loops: CDR1 SGHTA, CDR2 FQGNSA. This CDR3 has 16 amino acids. The CDR3 coding sequence is TGTGCCAGCAGCCCGACTAGCGGCCCACCTCTGGATACGCAGTATTTT. It encodes CASSPTSGPPLDTQYF. Full variable domain (rest looked up from reference TRBV7-2 and TRBJ2-3): GAGVSQSPSNKVTEKGKDVELRCDPISGHTALYWYRQSLGQGLEFLIYFQGNSAPDKSGLPSDRFSAERTGGSVSTLTIQRTQQEDSAVYLCASSPTSGPPLDTQYFGPGTRLTVL.

V usage is TRBV6-2 or TRBV6-3 and J usage is TRBJ2-7; D gene unclear. CDR3 length: 13 residues. V was clipped by 5 bases and J by 2 bases, with 10 bases between them. The germline CDR1 and CDR2 sequences are MNHEY and SVGEGT. The CDR3 DNA sequence: TGTGCCAGCAGTCGACCGTCAGCCTACGAGCAGTACTTC. It yields the protein CASSRPSAYEQYF.

This sequence joins TRBV6-8 and TRBJ1-1, with D perhaps matching TRBD1 (6 bases). The germline V and J ends were trimmed by 2 bases and 6 bases, with 16 bases remaining between them. This CDR3 has 15 residues. In germline, CDR1 is MNHGY, CDR2 SAAAGT. The CDR3 coding sequence is TGTGCCAGCAGTTACGGGGGGCGCAGGATCGCTGAAGCTTTCTTT. This codes for CASSYGGRRIAEAFF.

The genes are TRBV6-2 or TRBV6-3 and TRBJ1-1, with no clear D. The V gene's germline CDR1 is MNHEY and CDR2 SVGEGT. V was clipped by 8 bases and J by 2 bases, with 9 bases between them. The CDR3 sequence is 12 residues long. The CDR3 DNA reads TGTGCCAGCGTGGGGAGAAACACTGAAGCTTTCTTT. Translation gives CASVGRNTEAFF.

The table lists this clonotype with a few counts. The CDR3 bases are TGTGCCAGCAGCTCTGCCCACGGGAGTACCTACAATGAGCAGTTCTTC. It codes for CASSSAHGSTYNEQFF. This chain joins TRBV28 and TRBJ2-1; D perhaps matches TRBD2 (6 bases). The CDR3 runs to 16 residues. Germline loops: CDR1 MDHEN, CDR2 SYDVKM. The ends were cut back, 6 bases at V and 2 bases at J, with 17 bases in the middle.

This clonotype was seen repeatedly, ten times or more. This sequence joins TRBV7-2 and TRBJ2-1; no firm D call. CDR3 length: 11 residues. CDR1 and CDR2 (germline): SGHTA, FQGNSA. Trimming left V 8 bases short and J 9 bases short, with 11 bases between. In DNA form, the CDR3 reads TGTGCCAGCGGCCAGCGTGGTGAGCAGTTCTTC. This codes for CASGQRGEQFF.

This clonotype was observed a handful of times. This chain joins TRBV7-9 and TRBJ2-1; TRBD2 might be the D (5 bases). The CDR3 is 16 amino acids. CDR1 SEHNR and CDR2 FQNEAQ come from the germline V gene (reference sequence). The ends were cut back, 5 bases at V and 4 bases at J, with 18 bases in the middle. The CDR3 protein is CASSAPEGPLYNEQFF. DNA for the CDR3: TGTGCCAGCAGCGCACCCGAGGGCCCTCTTTACAATGAGCAGTTCTTC.

V usage is TRBV7-2 and J usage is TRBJ2-1, with 13 nucleotides matching TRBD2. Germline V gives CDR1 SGHTA, CDR2 FQGNSA. This CDR3 spans 14 amino acids. V shed 5 bases, J shed 9 bases, and the junction held 4 bases outside the gene matches. The CDR3 reads CASSMGLAGLEQFF. DNA of the CDR3: TGTGCCAGCAGCATGGGACTAGCGGGACTTGAGCAGTTCTTC.

Only a few counts were recorded for this clonotype. The J gene is TRBJ2-7, the V gene TRBV15, with a possible D match to TRBD1 (6 bases). The germline V gene encodes CDR1 LNHNV and CDR2 YYDKDF (reference sequence). The CDR3 runs to 15 residues. V gave up 4 bases and J gave up 5 bases, with 18 bases separating them. CDR3 protein: CATSNPLSGTNEQYF. The CDR3 DNA is TGTGCCACCAGCAACCCCTTATCCGGGACAAACGAGCAGTACTTC.

This clonotype occurred a few times. The rearrangement joins TRBV7-2 to TRBJ2-1, with 8 bases aligning to TRBD2. Germline trimming cut 3 bases from V and 6 bases from J; bases unmatched to any gene: 4. The CDR3 consists of 14 residues. Germline CDR1 and CDR2: SGHTA and FQGNSA. The DNA of the CDR3 is TGTGCCAGCAGCTTGGGGCGGGAGGCCAATGAGCAGTTCTTC. Translation gives CASSLGREANEQFF.

This sequence joins TRBV9 and TRBJ2-1; 12 nucleotides line up with TRBD2. The CDR3 spans 14 residues. Per the germline V gene, CDR1 is SGDLS and CDR2 is YYNGEE. J was trimmed by 9 bases and V by 6 bases; bases with no gene match: 7. The chain's CDR3 is CASTGASGRGEQFF. DNA of the CDR3: TGTGCCAGCACTGGGGCTAGCGGGAGGGGTGAGCAGTTCTTC.

The chain joins TRBV7-4 to TRBJ1-6; 7 bases are a match to TRBD1. Germline V gives CDR1 SGHVT, CDR2 SQSDAQ. There are 18 residues in the CDR3. With 5 bases clipped from V and 1 base from J, the junction kept 11 bases outside the gene matches. The CDR3 DNA sequence: TGTGCCAGCAGCGCCACGCCCAGGGGGGGATCCTATAATTCACCCCTCCACTTT. Translated: CASSATPRGGSYNSPLHF.

About this clonotype: A read error may account for a junction end that differs from germline. The CDR3 spells CASSLNPGGADAFF. In DNA, the CDR3 is TGTGCCAGCAGCTTAAATCCCGGAGGCGCTGATGCTTTCTTT. The rearrangement joins TRBV7-3 to TRBJ1-1; D gene uncertain. The CDR3 is 14 amino acids. Germline loops: CDR1 SGHTA, CDR2 FQGTGA.

This chain joins TRBV30 and TRBJ1-6; no clear D. Germline CDR1 and CDR2: GTSNPN and SVGIG (reference sequence). Trimming stripped 3 bases from V and 10 bases from J, with 13 bases between. This CDR3 is built from 13 residues. The CDR3 DNA sequence: TGTGCCTGGAGGTCTCTTGTTAGATCACCCCTCCACTTT. Translated: CAWRSLVRSPLHF.

A few counts support this clonotype. The J gene is TRBJ1-4, the V gene TRBV12-3 or TRBV12-4; the D is unclear. The CDR3 runs to 13 residues. Trimming removed 2 bases from V and 6 bases from J, with 7 bases in between. CDR3 amino acids: CASSLRGDEKLFF. CDR3 nucleotides: TGTGCCAGCAGTTTACGGGGAGATGAAAAACTGTTTTTT.

This clonotype occurred a few times. The chain employs TRBV27 and TRBJ2-5; D might be TRBD1 (6 bases). The CDR3 has 12 residues. The germline CDR1 and CDR2 sequences are MNHEY and SMNVEV (reference sequence). Trimming pared 7 bases from V and 4 bases from J, leaving 10 bases between. The CDR3 reads CASKTGGETQYF. The DNA for the CDR3 is TGTGCCAGCAAGACAGGCGGAGAGACCCAGTACTTC.

Ten or more counts support this clonotype. The chain couples TRBV7-9 to TRBJ2-5, with D possibly being TRBD1 (7 bases). V was cut by 5 bases and J by 7 bases, with 17 bases left in between. There are 14 residues in the CDR3. Germline V gene lookup returns CDR1 SEHNR and CDR2 FQNEAQ (reference sequence). DNA of the CDR3: TGTGCCAGCAGCCAAGAAGGGGGCGGGGTGACCCAGTACTTC. This gives the protein CASSQEGGGVTQYF.

The V gene is TRBV7-2, the J gene TRBJ1-1; D is possibly TRBD1 (6 bases). CDR3 length equals 12 residues. The germline V gene has CDR1 SGHTA and CDR2 FQGNSA. Trimming left V 6 bases short and J 10 bases short, with 15 bases between. The CDR3 DNA follows: TGTGCCAGCAGGTCGGCGGGGGCAAGAGCTTTCTTT. Its protein is CASRSAGARAFF.